This TCR beta chain came from a study of Graves' ophthalmopathy and Graves' hyperthyroidism. General study points: Its predictions of ophthalmopathy progression gave the model 60% to 71% sensitivity and about 72% specificity.

With respect to this clonotype: The target antigen is unknown.

The CDR3 contains 13 residues. Trimming removed 2 bases at V and 0 bases at J, with 5 bases between. Germline V lookup: CDR1 LNHDA, CDR2 SQIVND (reference sequence). The TCR beta CDR3 regions underwent amplification from RNA transcripts. HTBI primers primed a first-round RT-PCR, and a second-round multiplex PCR followed. TCRdb used MiXCR to reprocess the multiplex PCR reads, holding one entry per CDR3 protein. The profile covers some 380,000 distinct CDR3 sequences, with 15% appearing a single time and about 7% taken by the ten largest. Hyperthyroidism qualified as stable when ophthalmopathy did not develop within 18 months of follow-up. Ineligible for inclusion were patients with other autoimmune diseases, uncontrolled infections, pregnancy or lactation. Diagnosis relied on clinical symptoms, serum thyroxine, TRAb, thyroid ultrasound and orbital computed tomography.

The V and J genes are TRBV19 and TRBJ2-7; no definite D call. This sequence originates from a young woman with stable Graves' hyperthyroidism. Sequenced: peripheral blood. The CDR3 nucleotides are TGTGCCAGTAGTATATACGCCTCCTACGAGCAGTACTTC. Translation gives CASSIYASYEQYF.